One and the same sample provided the 30 T cell receptor beta chains below, sequenced in a study of cytomegalovirus exposure and HLA in healthy donors. PCR employed 60 Vbeta and 13 Jbeta primers. Libraries were prepared by immunoSEQ multiplex PCR; TCRdb keeps only in-frame clonotypes and omits some of them. The sample yields about 150,000 clones, around 80% seen once. The sequencing input was PBMCs. These receptors all come from a male donor in good health and CMV-seropositive.

The chain recombines TRBV4-2 with TRBJ2-5, with D possibly TRBD1 on 6 matching bases. This CDR3 is 13 amino acids long. Germline CDR1 and CDR2: LGHNA and YNFKEQ. V gave up 4 bases and J gave up 2 bases, with 8 bases separating them. The CDR3 here is CASSLGQQETQYF. DNA of the CDR3: TGTGCCAGCAGCCTGGGACAACAAGAGACCCAGTACTTC.

This clone was recorded a few times. The chain links TRBV7-9 to TRBJ2-5, with unresolved D. This CDR3 is 13 amino acids long. Germline V gene data show CDR1 as SEHNR and CDR2 as FQNEAQ (reference sequence). V lost 4 bases, J lost 5 bases, and 11 bases lay in between. This CDR3 is CASSSGVVETQYF. CDR3 DNA: TGTGCCAGCAGCTCAGGCGTAGTGGAGACCCAGTACTTC. The full variable domain, its missing parts supplied by reference TRBV7-9 and TRBJ2-5, is DTGVSQNPRHKITKRGQNVTFRCDPISEHNRLYWYRQTLGQGPEFLTYFQNEAQLEKSRLLSDRFSAERPKGSFSTLEIQRTEQGDSAMYLCASSSGVVETQYFGPGTRLLVL.

CDR3 sequence reads: CASSERLAGGGDEQFF. CDR3 sequence (DNA): TGTGCCAGCAGTGAAAGACTAGCTGGGGGAGGGGATGAGCAGTTCTTC. The chain uses TRBV2 and TRBJ2-1; 7 bases map to TRBD2. Trimming at V came to 2 bases and at J to 8 bases, leaving 12 bases not matched to a gene. CDR1 is SNHLY, CDR2 FYNNEI, per germline. The CDR3 is made up of 16 amino acids.

V is TRBV7-2 and J is TRBJ1-5; maybe TRBD1 (5 bases). This CDR3 contains 14 residues. The germline CDR1 and CDR2 sequences are SGHTA and FQGNSA. V gave up 1 base and J gave up 5 bases, with 9 bases separating them. The CDR3 loop reads CASSLEQGDQPQHF. The CDR3 bases are TGTGCCAGCAGCTTAGAGCAGGGCGATCAGCCCCAGCATTTT. Full variable domain (remainder filled in from reference TRBV7-2 and TRBJ1-5): GAGVSQSPSNKVTEKGKDVELRCDPISGHTALYWYRQSLGQGLEFLIYFQGNSAPDKSGLPSDRFSAERTGGSVSTLTIQRTQQEDSAVYLCASSLEQGDQPQHFGDGTRLSIL.

The V call is TRBV5-1, the J call TRBJ2-3; 10 bases fit TRBD2. This CDR3 is built from 15 residues. CDR1 and CDR2 (germline): SGHRS, YFSETQ. J was trimmed by 3 bases and V by 4 bases; bases with no gene match: 5. CDR3: CASSPLAGDTDTQYF. The CDR3 coding sequence is TGCGCCAGCAGCCCCCTAGCGGGAGATACAGATACGCAGTATTTT.

The chain is built from TRBV5-4 and TRBJ2-7; 13 bases map to TRBD2. Germline CDR1 reads SGHNT; CDR2 reads YYREEE (reference sequence). This CDR3 has 15 residues. The ends lost 4 bases at V and 3 bases at J; junction bases unmatched: 4. DNA for the CDR3: TGTGCCAGCAGCCCTAGGACTAGCGGGAGCTACGAGCAGTACTTC. Its translation is CASSPRTSGSYEQYF.

This sequence joins TRBV6-1 and TRBJ1-1; the match to TRBD1 covers 7 bases. The J segment lost 4 bases and the V segment lost 0 bases, leaving 8 bases of the junction unmatched. Germline CDR1 is MNHNS and CDR2 is SASEGT. The CDR3 loop spans 16 amino acids. The CDR3 nucleotides read TGTGCCAGCAGTGAAGCTTTGACAGGGCCATTCACTGAAGCTTTCTTT. Its translation is CASSEALTGPFTEAFF.

The chain is built from TRBV6-6 and TRBJ2-7; 10 bases align to TRBD2. The CDR3 extends over 16 amino acids. Per the germline V gene, CDR1 is MNHNY and CDR2 is SVGAGI (reference sequence). The junction had 2 bases not matched to a gene; V was cut back by 0 bases and J by 0 bases. The CDR3 DNA follows: TGTGCCAGCAGTTACTCTATAGCGGGAGGCTCCTACGAGCAGTACTTC. Translation: CASSYSIAGGSYEQYF.

V gene TRBV7-4 combines with J gene TRBJ2-7, with 7 nucleotides matching TRBD1. Trimming cost V 5 bases and J 0 bases; bases outside gene matches: 10. The CDR3 is made up of 16 amino acids. Germline V gives CDR1 SGHVT, CDR2 SQSDAQ. CDR3 residues: CASSNRLWDSSYEQYF. The CDR3 region has the DNA TGTGCCAGCAGCAACAGATTGTGGGACAGCTCCTACGAGCAGTACTTC.

A word on this clone: Other DNA variants within this sample encode the same CDR3. The CDR3 sequence: CASSGTSGYQETQYF. CDR3 bases: TGTGCCAGCAGTGGGACTAGCGGTTACCAAGAGACCCAGTACTTC. The gene calls are TRBV2 and TRBJ2-5, with 10 bases that match TRBD2. The V gene end was trimmed by 4 bases and the J gene end by 0 bases; junction bases not matched to a gene: 2. CDR1 SNHLY and CDR2 FYNNEI come from the germline V gene. This CDR3 has 15 residues.

V and J are TRBV29-1 and TRBJ1-1; 8 nucleotides align to TRBD1. Trimming cost V 7 bases and J 10 bases; bases outside gene matches: 8. Germline loops: CDR1 SQVTM, CDR2 ANQGSEA. The CDR3 totals 11 residues. The CDR3 here is CSARQGPGAFF. The CDR3 coding sequence is TGCAGCGCCCGACAGGGGCCGGGAGCTTTCTTT. The full variable domain, in which reference TRBV29-1 and TRBJ1-1 provide the parts outside the CDR3, is SAVISQKPSRDICQRGTSLTIQCQVDSQVTMMFWYRQQPGQSLTLIATANQGSEATYESGFVIDKFPISRPNLTFSTLTVSNMSPEDSSIYLCSARQGPGAFFGQGTRLTVV.

The CDR3 region has the DNA TGTGCCAGCTCACCACCGGGACAGGGTGGGTACGAGCAGTACTTC. Its protein product is CASSPPGQGGYEQYF. This sequence joins TRBV18 and TRBJ2-5; 9 bases fit TRBD1. The end of the DNA is better explained by TRBJ2-7, so the J call may be wrong. CDR3 length: 15 residues. Germline CDR1 and CDR2: KGHSH and LQKENI.

A word on this clone: The junction does not match germline at one end; this may be a read error. This sequence joins TRBV7-7 and TRBJ2-1; TRBD1 agrees at 7 bases. This CDR3 has 15 residues. Germline lookup yields CDR1 SSHAT and CDR2 FNYEAQ (reference sequence). The CDR3 nucleotides read TGTGCTAGCAGCCCAGGACAGGCTTCCTACAATGAGCAGTTCTTC. It specifies CASSPGQASYNEQFF.

This clone has a handful of counts. The chain uses TRBV6-1 and TRBJ2-7; no firm D call. The CDR3 loop spans 14 amino acids. V gave up 3 bases and J gave up 0 bases, with 9 bases separating them. In germline, CDR1 is MNHNS, CDR2 SASEGT. The CDR3 DNA reads TGTGCCAGCAGTGATGACTCGAGCTCCTACGAGCAGTACTTC. Translation: CASSDDSSSYEQYF.

Points on this clone: At the DNA level, this CDR3 is encoded by other sequences in the same sample as well. The rearrangement uses TRBV28 and TRBJ2-7; D perhaps matches TRBD1 (6 bases). Germline CDR1 and CDR2: MDHEN and SYDVKM. The V gene lost 6 bases and the J gene lost 2 bases, with 14 bases spanning the gap. This CDR3 has 14 amino acids. CDR3 nucleotide sequence: TGTGCCAGCAGGGCGACAGGAGAAGCCTACGAGCAGTACTTC. Translated: CASRATGEAYEQYF.

The chain carries TRBV28 and TRBJ1-2; 10 bases map to TRBD1. With V trimmed by 5 bases and J by 12 bases, 9 bases remained unmatched. The CDR3 runs to 13 residues. Germline V gene lookup returns CDR1 MDHEN and CDR2 SYDVKM. The CDR3 loop is CASSRRDRGSHTF. CDR3 in DNA: TGTGCCAGCAGTCGGCGGGACAGGGGATCTCACACCTTC.

A single count supports this clone. The chain combines TRBV6-5 with TRBJ1-2; TRBD1 aligns across 9 bases. Germline V gene sequence: CDR1 MNHEY, CDR2 SVGAGI. The CDR3 extends over 15 amino acids. With V trimmed by 6 bases and J by 4 bases, 9 bases remained unmatched. CDR3 region: CASSPGRDRVYGYTF. CDR3 nucleotide sequence: TGTGCCAGCAGCCCCGGCCGGGACAGGGTCTATGGCTACACCTTC.

The rearrangement uses TRBV5-5 and TRBJ1-1; 7 nucleotides align to TRBD1. After removal of 0 bases from V and 2 bases from J, the junction contained 10 bases not matched to a gene. The germline V gene has CDR1 SGHKS and CDR2 YYEKEE (reference sequence). This CDR3 spans 17 amino acids. For the CDR3, the DNA is TGTGCCAGCAGCTTGGGGAGGGGGCGTAGGGGAAACACTGAAGCTTTCTTT. Its protein product is CASSLGRGRRGNTEAFF.

This clone appeared once. The chain joins TRBV7-6 to TRBJ1-4; tentatively, D is TRBD1 (6 bases). CDR1 is SGHVS and CDR2 is FNYEAQ in the germline V gene. V was trimmed by 1 base and J by 5 bases, leaving 8 bases between them. This CDR3 contains 14 residues. CDR3 coding DNA: TGTGCCAGCAGCTTAGGAGGGGGAAATGAAAAACTGTTTTTT. This translates into CASSLGGGNEKLFF.

The J gene is TRBJ2-5, the V gene TRBV6-1; D gene ambiguous. The DNA end is more similar to TRBJ2-7, so the J call may be wrong. Germline V gene lookup returns CDR1 MNHNS and CDR2 SASEGT. The CDR3 is 15 amino acids. The CDR3, as DNA: TGTGCCAGCAGTGAGGAGATAGGCGGATCCTACGAGCAGTACTTC. This codes for CASSEEIGGSYEQYF.

This clone was seen a handful of times. This chain links TRBV19 with TRBJ1-6; D is ambiguous. Germline-derived CDR1 and CDR2 are LNHDA and SQIVND (reference sequence). The length of the CDR3 is 14 residues. The V end was cut by 5 bases, the J end by 4 bases, with 9 bases between. As DNA, the CDR3 is TGTGCCAGTAGTTACGGTCAATATAATTCACCCCTCCACTTT. Translated: CASSYGQYNSPLHF.

The CDR3 coding sequence is TGTGCCTGGAGGCTCGGGGGCTCCTACAATGAGCAGTTCTTC. It specifies CAWRLGGSYNEQFF. The chain recombines TRBV30 with TRBJ2-1; possibly TRBD2 for D (6 bases). The V end was cut by 3 bases, the J end by 0 bases, with 9 bases between. This CDR3 has 14 amino acids. CDR1 is GTSNPN, CDR2 SVGIG, per germline (reference sequence).

The chain is built from TRBV2 and TRBJ1-4; 7 positions match TRBD1. This CDR3 is 14 amino acids long. The V segment lost 6 bases and the J segment 3 bases; nucleotides outside the gene matches: 4. Germline V gives CDR1 SNHLY, CDR2 FYNNEI. CDR3 bases: TGTGCCAGCAGGTCCAGGGGGGCTAATGAAAAACTGTTTTTT. Residues: CASRSRGANEKLFF.

The rearrangement joins TRBV29-1 to TRBJ1-4; the D gene is possibly TRBD1 (6 bases). The CDR3 consists of 15 residues. Trimming removed 6 bases at V and 2 bases at J, with 16 bases between. CDR1 is SQVTM and CDR2 is ANQGSEA in the germline V gene. The CDR3 loop is CSVKGGVTTNEKLFF. The DNA for the CDR3 is TGCAGCGTCAAGGGGGGGGTTACGACTAATGAAAAACTGTTTTTT.

The rearrangement joins TRBV7-2 to TRBJ2-5; possible D gene TRBD2, 5 bases. Trimming cost V 2 bases and J 6 bases, with 16 bases left between them. CDR3 length: 15 residues. Germline V CDR1 and CDR2: SGHTA, FQGNSA. As DNA, the CDR3 is TGTGCCAGCAGCTTAACTCGGCGGGCGGTACAGACCCAGTACTTC. This gives the protein CASSLTRRAVQTQYF.

This clone has only one observation. The chain couples TRBV7-9 to TRBJ2-1, with 8 bases aligning to TRBD2. After removal of 5 bases from V and 9 bases from J, the junction contained 9 bases not matched to a gene. Germline-derived CDR1 and CDR2 are SEHNR and FQNEAQ (reference sequence). The CDR3 is 14 residues long. The CDR3 region is CASSEGGTSLEQFF. DNA for the CDR3: TGTGCCAGCAGCGAAGGCGGGACTAGTCTTGAGCAGTTCTTC. Full variable domain (rest looked up from reference TRBV7-9 and TRBJ2-1): DTGVSQNPRHKITKRGQNVTFRCDPISEHNRLYWYRQTLGQGPEFLTYFQNEAQLEKSRLLSDRFSAERPKGSFSTLEIQRTEQGDSAMYLCASSEGGTSLEQFFGPGTRLTVL.

V is TRBV6-5 and J is TRBJ2-5; 7 bases fit TRBD1. Germline CDR1 and CDR2: MNHEY and SVGAGI. Unmatched junction bases numbered 2, after V lost 6 bases and J lost 1 base. The CDR3 sequence is 13 residues long. The DNA for the CDR3 is TGTGCCAGCAGAGGGACAGCCCAAGAGACCCAGTACTTC. Amino acid sequence: CASRGTAQETQYF.

The chain combines TRBV27 with TRBJ2-1; 8 bases map to TRBD2. With 6 bases clipped from V and 10 bases from J, the junction kept 17 bases outside the gene matches. Germline V CDR1 and CDR2: MNHEY, SMNVEV (reference sequence). The CDR3 has 16 amino acids. The CDR3 loop reads CASRNQAGVVIGEQFF. CDR3 DNA sequence: TGTGCCAGCAGGAATCAAGCGGGAGTGGTCATCGGGGAGCAGTTCTTC.

The V and J genes are TRBV7-6 and TRBJ2-7, with 8 nucleotides matching TRBD2. Germline V gene sequence: CDR1 SGHVS, CDR2 FNYEAQ. V lost 2 bases and J lost 4; bases outside the gene matches: 4. CDR3 length: 14 amino acids. The CDR3 DNA sequence: TGTGCCAGCAGCTTACTCGGGGGGGTGTACGAGCAGTACTTC. As protein: CASSLLGGVYEQYF.

Only one count was recorded for this clone. The chain links TRBV4-3 to TRBJ2-1, with D possibly matching TRBD1 (6 bases). The CDR3 is 13 residues long. Trimming shortened V by 6 bases and J by 2 bases, and 8 bases separated the two germline ends. Germline CDR1 and CDR2: LGHNA and YSLEER. For the CDR3, the DNA is TGCGCCAGCAGACGGACAGCCTACAATGAGCAGTTCTTC. Translated, it gives CASRRTAYNEQFF.